This T cell receptor (beta chain) emerged from a study of shared clonotypes between healthy human individuals. Study conclusions and caveats: Sampling covered blood only; tissue repertoires likely differ. An anticipated effect of sequencing depth on clonotype sharing among donors was recognized.

Per the authors' pipeline: ImmunoSEQ sequences covered only the junction and lacked quality scores; filtering therefore differed. Some clones are missing from TCRdb's copy, which holds only in-frame ones; the method was immunoSEQ multiplex PCR. That table supplies the V and J calls and clone size; D and trimming were determined from the DNA. The profile covers over 2,000,000 clones, with approximately 92% appearing a single time and approximately 1.7% taken by the ten largest. Regarding this clone: Its antigen is as yet unknown.

It was CD45RO-negative cells, positively selected for CCR7, that made up naive CD8 cells, with terminally differentiated effector memory CD45RA+ cells excluded. Trimming shortened V by 7 bases and J by 5 bases, and 15 bases separated the two germline ends. CDR1 is KGHSH and CDR2 is LQKENI in the germline V gene. The CDR3 runs 13 residues. The sample consisted of naive CD8+ T cells from PBMCs. The origin of this receptor is a man in his late teens or twenties in good health. Some clones in this sample may be carry-over from other donors' samples. The chain recombines TRBV18 with TRBJ2-7, with D perhaps TRBD2 (5 bases). The DNA for the CDR3 is TGTGCCAGCTTAGGACTCCATTCGGACGAGCAGTACTTC. Translating it yields CASLGLHSDEQYF.